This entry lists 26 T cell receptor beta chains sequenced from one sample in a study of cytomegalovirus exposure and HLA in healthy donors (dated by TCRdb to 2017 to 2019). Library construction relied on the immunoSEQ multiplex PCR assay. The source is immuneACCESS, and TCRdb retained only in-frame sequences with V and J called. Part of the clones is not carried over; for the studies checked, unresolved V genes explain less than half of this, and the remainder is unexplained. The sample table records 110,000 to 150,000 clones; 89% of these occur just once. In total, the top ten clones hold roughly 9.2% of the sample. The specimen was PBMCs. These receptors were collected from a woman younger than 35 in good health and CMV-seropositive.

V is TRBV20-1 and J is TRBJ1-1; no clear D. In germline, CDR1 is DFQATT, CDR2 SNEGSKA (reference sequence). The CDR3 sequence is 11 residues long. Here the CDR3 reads CRNGVGTEAFF. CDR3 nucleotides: TGCAGGAACGGGGTTGGAACTGAAGCTTTCTTT.

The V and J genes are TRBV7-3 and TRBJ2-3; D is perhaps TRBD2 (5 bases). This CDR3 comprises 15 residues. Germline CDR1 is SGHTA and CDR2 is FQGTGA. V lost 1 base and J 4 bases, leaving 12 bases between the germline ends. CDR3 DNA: TGTGCCAGCAGCTTAATTCCGGGGTCGCCAGATACGCAGTATTTT. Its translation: CASSLIPGSPDTQYF.

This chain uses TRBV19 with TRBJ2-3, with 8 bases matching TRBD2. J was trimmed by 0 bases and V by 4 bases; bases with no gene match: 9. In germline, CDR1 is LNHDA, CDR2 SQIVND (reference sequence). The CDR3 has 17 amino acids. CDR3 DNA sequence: TGTGCCAGTAGTACCCCTACTAGCGGAGATAGCACAGATACGCAGTATTTT. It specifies CASSTPTSGDSTDTQYF.

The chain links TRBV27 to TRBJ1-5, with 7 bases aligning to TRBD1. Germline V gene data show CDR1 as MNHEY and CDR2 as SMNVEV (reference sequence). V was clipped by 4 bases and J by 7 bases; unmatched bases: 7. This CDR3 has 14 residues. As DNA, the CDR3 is TGTGCCAGCAGTTCTACAGGGGAGTGGCAGCCCCAGCATTTT. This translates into CASSSTGEWQPQHF.

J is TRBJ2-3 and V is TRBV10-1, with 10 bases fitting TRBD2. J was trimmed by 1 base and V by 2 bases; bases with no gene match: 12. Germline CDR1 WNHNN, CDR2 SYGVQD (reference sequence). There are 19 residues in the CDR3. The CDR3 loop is CASSEPRAAGTSGTDTQYF. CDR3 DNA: TGCGCCAGCAGTGAGCCGCGGGCGGCCGGGACTAGCGGCACAGATACGCAGTATTTT.

CDR3 DNA sequence: TGTGCCAGCAGCCCCGGTAGGACAGGCTATAGCAATCAGCCCCAGCATTTT. Residues: CASSPGRTGYSNQPQHF. This chain joins TRBV5-8 and TRBJ1-5; TRBD1 aligns across 7 bases. Germline V gives CDR1 SGHTS, CDR2 YDEGEE. J lost 0 bases, V lost 4 bases, and 10 bases had no gene match. This CDR3 has 17 amino acids.

This CDR3 is CASSLRTGEQYF. The CDR3 DNA reads TGTGCCAGCAGTTTACGTACAGGGGAGCAGTACTTC. The chain is built from TRBV28 and TRBJ2-7; possibly TRBD1 for D (6 bases). Germline V gene data show CDR1 as MDHEN and CDR2 as SYDVKM. The CDR3 is 12 residues long. Trimming shortened V by 2 bases and J by 7 bases, and 9 bases separated the two germline ends.

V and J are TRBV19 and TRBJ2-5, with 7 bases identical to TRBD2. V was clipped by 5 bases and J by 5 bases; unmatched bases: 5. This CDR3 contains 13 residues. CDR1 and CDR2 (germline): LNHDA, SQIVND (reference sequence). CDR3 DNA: TGTGCCAGTAGTGGGAGGGCAGGGGAGACCCAGTACTTC. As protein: CASSGRAGETQYF.

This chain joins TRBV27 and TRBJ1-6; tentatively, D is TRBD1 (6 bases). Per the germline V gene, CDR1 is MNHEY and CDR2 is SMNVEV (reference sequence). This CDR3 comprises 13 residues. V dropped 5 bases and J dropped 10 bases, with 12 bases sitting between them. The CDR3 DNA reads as TGTGCCAGCAGTGAACCCAGGGGATCACCCCTCCACTTT. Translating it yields CASSEPRGSPLHF.

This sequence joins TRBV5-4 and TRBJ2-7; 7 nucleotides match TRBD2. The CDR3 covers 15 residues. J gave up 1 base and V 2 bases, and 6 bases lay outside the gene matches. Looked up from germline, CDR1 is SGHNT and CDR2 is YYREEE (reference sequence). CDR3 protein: CASSLGGGWSYEQYF. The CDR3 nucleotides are TGTGCCAGCAGCTTAGGCGGGGGTTGGTCCTACGAGCAGTACTTC. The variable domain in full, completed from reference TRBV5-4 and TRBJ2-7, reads ETGVTQSPTHLIKTRGQQVTLRCSSQSGHNTVSWYQQALGQGPQFIFQYYREEENGRGNFPPRFSGLQFPNYSSELNVNALELDDSALYLCASSLGGGWSYEQYFGPGTRLTVT.

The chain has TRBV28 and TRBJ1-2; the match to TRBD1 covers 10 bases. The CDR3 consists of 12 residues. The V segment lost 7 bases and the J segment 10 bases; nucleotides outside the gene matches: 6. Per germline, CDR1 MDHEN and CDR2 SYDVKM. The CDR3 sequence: CASNGQGDSYTF. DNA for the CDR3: TGTGCCAGCAATGGACAGGGGGATTCCTACACCTTC.

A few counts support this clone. This chain's CDR3 is CASSIGGTNNQPQHF. The CDR3, as DNA: TGTGCCAGTAGTATCGGGGGGACGAACAATCAGCCCCAGCATTTT. This sequence joins TRBV19 and TRBJ1-5, with a weak D call TRBD1 (5 bases). Germline loops: CDR1 LNHDA, CDR2 SQIVND (reference sequence). The CDR3 runs 15 residues. The ends were cut back, 3 bases at V and 3 bases at J, with 12 bases in the middle.

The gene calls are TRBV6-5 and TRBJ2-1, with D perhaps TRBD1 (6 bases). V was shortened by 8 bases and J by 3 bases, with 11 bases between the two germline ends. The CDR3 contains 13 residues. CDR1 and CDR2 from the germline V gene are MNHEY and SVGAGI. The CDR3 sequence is CASRDILYNEQFF. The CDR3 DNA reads TGTGCCAGCCGGGACATCCTCTACAATGAGCAGTTCTTC.

For the CDR3, the DNA is TGTGCCAGCCTCGGGGGGGGAGAGACCCAGTACTTC. Its protein product is CASLGGGETQYF. The chain joins TRBV6-5 to TRBJ2-5; 8 nucleotides agree with TRBD2. V was clipped by 8 bases and J by 4 bases; unmatched bases: 3. This CDR3 comprises 12 residues. Germline-derived CDR1 and CDR2 are MNHEY and SVGAGI.

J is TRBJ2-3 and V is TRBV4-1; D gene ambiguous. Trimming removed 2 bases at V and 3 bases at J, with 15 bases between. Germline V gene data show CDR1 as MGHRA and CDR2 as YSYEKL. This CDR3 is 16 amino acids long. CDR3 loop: CASSQLVLIYTDTQYF. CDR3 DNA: TGCGCCAGCAGCCAACTAGTATTGATTTATACAGATACGCAGTATTTT.

CDR3 loop: CASSISGGNQETQYF. CDR3 in DNA: TGTGCCAGCAGTATAAGCGGGGGGAATCAAGAGACCCAGTACTTC. The J gene is TRBJ2-5, the V gene TRBV27; 9 bases match TRBD2. The CDR3 runs 15 residues. V lost 5 bases and J lost 2; bases outside the gene matches: 6. CDR1 and CDR2 (germline): MNHEY, SMNVEV (reference sequence).

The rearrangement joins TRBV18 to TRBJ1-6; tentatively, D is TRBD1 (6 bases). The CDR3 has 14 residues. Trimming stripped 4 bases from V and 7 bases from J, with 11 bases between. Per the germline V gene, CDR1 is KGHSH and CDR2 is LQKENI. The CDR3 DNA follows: TGTGCCAGCTCACAGGACAGCCTAAATTCACCCCTCCACTTT. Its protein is CASSQDSLNSPLHF. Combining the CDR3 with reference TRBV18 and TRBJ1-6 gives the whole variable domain NAGVMQNPRHLVRRRGQEARLRCSPMKGHSHVYWYRQLPEEGLKFMVYLQKENIIDESGMPKERFSAEFPKEGPSILRIQQVVRGDSAAYFCASSQDSLNSPLHFGNGTRLTVT.

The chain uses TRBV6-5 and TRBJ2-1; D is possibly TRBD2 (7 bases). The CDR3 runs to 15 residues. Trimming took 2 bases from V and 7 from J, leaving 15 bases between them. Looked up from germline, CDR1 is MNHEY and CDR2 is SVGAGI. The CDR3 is CASSYGGGGGNEQFF. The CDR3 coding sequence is TGTGCCAGCAGTTACGGCGGGGGCGGTGGAAATGAGCAGTTCTTC.

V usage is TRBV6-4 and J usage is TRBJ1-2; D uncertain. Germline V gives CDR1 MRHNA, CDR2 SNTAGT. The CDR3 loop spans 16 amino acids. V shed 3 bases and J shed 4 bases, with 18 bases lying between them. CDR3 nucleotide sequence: TGTGCCAGCAGTGAAGGCGAGACCGTCGGGATCTATGGCTACACCTTC. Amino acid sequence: CASSEGETVGIYGYTF.

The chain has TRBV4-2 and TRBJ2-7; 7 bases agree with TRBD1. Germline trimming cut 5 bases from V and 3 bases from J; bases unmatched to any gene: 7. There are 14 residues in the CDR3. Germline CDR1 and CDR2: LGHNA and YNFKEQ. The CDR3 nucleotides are TGTGCCAGCAGCGCCAGGCCAGGGGGCTACGAGCAGTACTTC. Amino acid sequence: CASSARPGGYEQYF.

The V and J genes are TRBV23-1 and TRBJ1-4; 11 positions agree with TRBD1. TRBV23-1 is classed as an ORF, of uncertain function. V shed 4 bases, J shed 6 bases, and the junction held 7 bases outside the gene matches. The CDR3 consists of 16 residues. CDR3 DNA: TGCGCCAGCAGTCTGGACAGGGGGCAATGGGATGAAAAACTGTTTTTT. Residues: CASSLDRGQWDEKLFF.

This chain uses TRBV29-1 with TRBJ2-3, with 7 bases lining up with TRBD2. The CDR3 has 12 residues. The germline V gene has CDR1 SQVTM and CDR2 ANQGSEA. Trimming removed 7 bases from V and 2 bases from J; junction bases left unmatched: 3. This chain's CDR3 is CSGRGYTDTQYF. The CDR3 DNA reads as TGCAGCGGGCGGGGGTACACAGATACGCAGTATTTT.

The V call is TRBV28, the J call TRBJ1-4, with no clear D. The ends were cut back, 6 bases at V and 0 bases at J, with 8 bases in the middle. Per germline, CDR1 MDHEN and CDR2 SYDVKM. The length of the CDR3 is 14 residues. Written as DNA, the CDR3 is TGTGCCAGCAGATCGGGGACAACTAATGAAAAACTGTTTTTT. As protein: CASRSGTTNEKLFF.

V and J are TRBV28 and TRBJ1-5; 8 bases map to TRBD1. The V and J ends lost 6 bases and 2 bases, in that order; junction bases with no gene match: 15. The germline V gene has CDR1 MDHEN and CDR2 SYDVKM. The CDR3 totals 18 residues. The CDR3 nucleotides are TGTGCCAGCAGGACAGGGGCGATCCTCCTAGGGGGCAATCAGCCCCAGCATTTT. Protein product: CASRTGAILLGGNQPQHF.

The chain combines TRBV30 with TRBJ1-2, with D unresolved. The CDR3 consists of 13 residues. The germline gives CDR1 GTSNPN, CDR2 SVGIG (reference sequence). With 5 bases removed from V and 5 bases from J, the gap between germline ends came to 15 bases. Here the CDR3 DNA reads TGTGCCTGGGCAACTGGACTTTTATATGGCTACACCTTC. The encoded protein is CAWATGLLYGYTF.

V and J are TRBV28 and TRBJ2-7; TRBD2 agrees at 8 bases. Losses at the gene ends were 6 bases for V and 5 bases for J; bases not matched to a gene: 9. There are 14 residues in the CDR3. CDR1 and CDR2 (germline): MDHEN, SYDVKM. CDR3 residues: CASSPPGGVDEQYF. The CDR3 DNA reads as TGTGCCAGCAGCCCCCCGGGGGGGGTTGACGAGCAGTACTTC.